This entry features one T cell receptor (beta chain) sequence. Assay used: immunoSEQ multiplex PCR; TCRdb lists only in-frame clones, some missing. The sample holds some 2 million clones, about 95% seen once. This sample was taken from a study of shared clonotypes between healthy human individuals. This CDR3 has 16 residues. Looked up from germline, CDR1 is MNHEY and CDR2 is SVGAGI. V was shortened by 0 bases and J by 5 bases, with 17 bases between the two germline ends. Naive CD8 populations comprised CD45RO-negative cells positively selected for CCR7, excluding terminally differentiated effector memory CD45RA+ cells.

Sample: naive CD8+ T cells sorted from blood. This TCR derives from a man aged 18 to 29 in good health. V is TRBV6-5 and J is TRBJ2-7, with a tentative D call TRBD1 (6 bases). The CDR3 DNA reads as TGTGCCAGCAGTTACTCATTCCAGGGGTTAAACGACGAGCAGTACTTC. The encoded protein is CASSYSFQGLNDEQYF.